This T cell receptor beta chain was captured in a study of T cell therapy after organ transplantation (dated by TCRdb to the late 2010s). With regard to the full study: Autologous CMV-specific T cells, expanded in vitro for two to three weeks with a peptide pool of 30 HLA class I and II CMV epitopes, were used as therapy products. This study was a follow-up analysis of the TRBV repertoire from an open-label phase I trial that tested autologous CMV-specific adoptive T cell therapy in people who had received solid-organ transplants. Long-term post-therapy blood samples were obtained 20 to 29 weeks after therapy was completed. Among the 10 or so patients, eight were classed as clinical responders, while two were classed as nonresponders. Only about 85% of the 10 patients had long-term post-therapy samples available. The median number of CMV-specific T cells given to patients was 1.92 x 10^8, delivered over 2 to 6 intravenous infusions. Up to 6 T cell doses were administered to patients every 2 weeks, and patients were monitored for roughly 29 weeks after therapy was completed.

Notes on this clone: There is no known antigen for this receptor. Per-nucleotide qualities are absent, and no much larger clonotype sits a single base away.

The time point label for this specimen denotes: 20-29 weeks after completion of therapy. The patients had received solid-organ transplants and had cytomegalovirus that was drug-resistant/recurrent. Ten people from the trial were chosen for repertoire analysis because post-therapy peripheral blood mononuclear cells were available from them. Viable CD3+CD8+CD4- lymphocytes were sorted from PBMCs on a BD FACSAria III. The Qiagen DNeasy Kit was used to extract genomic DNA from the sorted cells. TRB CDR3 regions were amplified from genomic DNA with the immunoSEQ two-step, bias-controlled multiplex PCR assay. Sequencing of CDR3 libraries was carried out on an Illumina NextSeq 500. In the authors' own workflow: The immunoSEQ Analyzer platform was used for the initial alignment and bioinformatics, which included bias normalization against synthetic CDR3 analogs. V, D and J gene annotation followed the IMGT database definitions. For further TRBV analyses, VDJtools version 1.1.10 and the R package tcR version 2.2.1.11 were used with default settings. For the GLIPH analysis, version 1.0 was run with default settings. To test for significant clonotype frequency changes in CDR3 sequences with at least 5 reads, a 2-sided binomial test with Benjamini-Hochberg correction (alpha = 0.01) was used. This immuneACCESS table, as held by TCRdb, lists in-frame sequences with V and J called but not all clones. Of the missing ones, under half trace to an unresolved V gene in checked studies; the others have no known cause. The D gene and trimming were derived from the DNA, and the V and J assignments and clone size from that table. This sample has roughly 15,000 clones in its table, and approximately 85% of those were observed once. The ten largest clonotypes hold around a third of the sample.

Findings and caveats that apply to the study as a whole: The fold change in CD8 clonality after therapy was inversely correlated with pretherapy clonality, which suggests that less biased repertoires were more open to remodeling. Few detected expansions in nonresponders may reflect reduced sample coverage from poor CD8+ T cell yield. Post-therapy reconstitution appeared to include both transferred clonotypes and endogenous clonotypes not detected in the therapy products. Nonresponders showed marked pretherapy clonal expansions with minimal repertoire change after therapy. Because the cohort was small, confounders such as concurrent antirejection and antiviral medications could not be assessed.

The CDR3 has 16 amino acids, counting the end cysteine and phenylalanine. The kept DNA is CDR3 alone, 48 bases in frame from the first base. Trimming accounts for 0 bases at V and 2 bases at J, while the number of junction bases matched to no gene is 1. Sequences WNHNN (CDR1) and SYGVQD (CDR2) are obtained from the germline V gene (reference sequence). The material was CD8+ T cells from blood, obtained after autologous CMV-specific T cell therapy. The clonotype was recovered from a human patient who had received a solid organ transplant and had CMV disease. In transplant recipients, some T cells may be of donor rather than host origin. The chain is assembled from TRBV10-1 and TRBJ2-1; TRBD1 fits 10 bases in the junction. The DNA sequence is given as TGCGCCAGCAGTGAGTCGGACAGGGGGACCTACAATGAGCAGTTCTTC. This is translated as CASSESDRGTYNEQFF.